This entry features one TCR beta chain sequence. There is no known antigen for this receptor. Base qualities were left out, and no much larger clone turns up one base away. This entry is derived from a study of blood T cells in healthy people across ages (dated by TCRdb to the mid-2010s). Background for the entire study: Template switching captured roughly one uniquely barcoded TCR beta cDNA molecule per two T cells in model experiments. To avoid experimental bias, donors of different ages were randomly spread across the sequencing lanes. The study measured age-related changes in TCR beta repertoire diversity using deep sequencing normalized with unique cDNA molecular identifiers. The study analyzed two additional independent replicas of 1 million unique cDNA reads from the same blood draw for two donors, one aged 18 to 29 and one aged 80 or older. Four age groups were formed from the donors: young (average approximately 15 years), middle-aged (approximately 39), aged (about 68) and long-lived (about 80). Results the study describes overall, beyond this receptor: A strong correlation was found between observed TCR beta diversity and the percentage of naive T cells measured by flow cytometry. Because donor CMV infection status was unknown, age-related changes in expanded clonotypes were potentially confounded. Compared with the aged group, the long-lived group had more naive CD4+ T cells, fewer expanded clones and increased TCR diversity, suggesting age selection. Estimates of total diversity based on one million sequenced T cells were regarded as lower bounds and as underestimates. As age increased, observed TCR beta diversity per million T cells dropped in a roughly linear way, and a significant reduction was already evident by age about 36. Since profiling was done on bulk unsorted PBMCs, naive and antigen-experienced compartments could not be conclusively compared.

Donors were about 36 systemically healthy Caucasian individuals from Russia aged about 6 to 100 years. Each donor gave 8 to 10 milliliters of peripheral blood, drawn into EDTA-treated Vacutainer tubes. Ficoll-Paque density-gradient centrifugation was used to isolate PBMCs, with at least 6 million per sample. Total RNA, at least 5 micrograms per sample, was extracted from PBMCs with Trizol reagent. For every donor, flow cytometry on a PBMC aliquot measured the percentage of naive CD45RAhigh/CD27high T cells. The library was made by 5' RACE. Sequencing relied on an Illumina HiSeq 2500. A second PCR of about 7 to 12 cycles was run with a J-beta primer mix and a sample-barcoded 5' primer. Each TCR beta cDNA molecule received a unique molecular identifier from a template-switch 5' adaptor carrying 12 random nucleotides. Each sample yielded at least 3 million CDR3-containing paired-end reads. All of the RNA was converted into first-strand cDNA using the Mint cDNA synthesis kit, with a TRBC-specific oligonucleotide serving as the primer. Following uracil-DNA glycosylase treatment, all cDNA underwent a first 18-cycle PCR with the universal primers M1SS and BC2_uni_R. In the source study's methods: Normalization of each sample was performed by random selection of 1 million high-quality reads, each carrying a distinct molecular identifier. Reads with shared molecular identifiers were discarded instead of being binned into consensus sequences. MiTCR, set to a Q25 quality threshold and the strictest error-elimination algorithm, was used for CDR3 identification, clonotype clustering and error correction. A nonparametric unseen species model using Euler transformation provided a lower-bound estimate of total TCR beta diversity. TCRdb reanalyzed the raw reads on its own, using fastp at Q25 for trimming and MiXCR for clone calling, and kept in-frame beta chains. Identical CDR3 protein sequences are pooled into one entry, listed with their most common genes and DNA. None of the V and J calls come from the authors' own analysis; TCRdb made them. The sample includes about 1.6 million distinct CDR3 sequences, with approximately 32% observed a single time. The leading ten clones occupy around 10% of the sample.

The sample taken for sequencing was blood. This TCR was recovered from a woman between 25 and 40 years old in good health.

In nucleotides, the sequence is TGCGCCAGCAGCCCGGACGGTTCAGGGTCCTACAATGAGCAGTTCTTC. It specifies CASSPDGSGSYNEQFF. The rearrangement combines TRBV4-1 with TRBJ2-1; a tentative D match to TRBD1 spans 5 bases. A distance of 14 bases separates the germline ends of V and J, which lose 4 bases and 1 base respectively. The CDR3 measures 16 amino acids from cysteine to phenylalanine. Just the 48-base CDR3 DNA is kept, in frame starting at base 1. CDR1 and CDR2, looked up from the germline V gene, are MGHRA and YSYEKL.